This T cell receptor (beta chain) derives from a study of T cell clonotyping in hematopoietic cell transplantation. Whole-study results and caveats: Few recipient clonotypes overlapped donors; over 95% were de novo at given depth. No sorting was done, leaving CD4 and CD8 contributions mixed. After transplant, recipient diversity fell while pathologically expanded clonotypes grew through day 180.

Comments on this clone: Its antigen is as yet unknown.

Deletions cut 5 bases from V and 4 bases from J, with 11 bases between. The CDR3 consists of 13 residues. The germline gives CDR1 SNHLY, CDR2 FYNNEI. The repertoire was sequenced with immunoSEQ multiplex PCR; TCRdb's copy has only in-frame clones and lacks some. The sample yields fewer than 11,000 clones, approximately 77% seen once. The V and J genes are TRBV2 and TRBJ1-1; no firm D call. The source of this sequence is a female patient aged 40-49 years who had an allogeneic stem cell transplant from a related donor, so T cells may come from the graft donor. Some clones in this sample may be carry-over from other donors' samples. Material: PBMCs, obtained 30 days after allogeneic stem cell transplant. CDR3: CASSRPWGTEAFF. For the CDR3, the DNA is TGTGCCAGCAGTCGTCCATGGGGCACTGAAGCTTTCTTT. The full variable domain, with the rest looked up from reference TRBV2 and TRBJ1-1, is EPEVTQTPSHQVTQMGQEVILRCVPISNHLYFYWYRQILGQKVEFLVSFYNNEISEKSEIFDDQFSVERPDGSNFTLKIRSTKLEDSAMYFCASSRPWGTEAFFGQGTRLTVV.